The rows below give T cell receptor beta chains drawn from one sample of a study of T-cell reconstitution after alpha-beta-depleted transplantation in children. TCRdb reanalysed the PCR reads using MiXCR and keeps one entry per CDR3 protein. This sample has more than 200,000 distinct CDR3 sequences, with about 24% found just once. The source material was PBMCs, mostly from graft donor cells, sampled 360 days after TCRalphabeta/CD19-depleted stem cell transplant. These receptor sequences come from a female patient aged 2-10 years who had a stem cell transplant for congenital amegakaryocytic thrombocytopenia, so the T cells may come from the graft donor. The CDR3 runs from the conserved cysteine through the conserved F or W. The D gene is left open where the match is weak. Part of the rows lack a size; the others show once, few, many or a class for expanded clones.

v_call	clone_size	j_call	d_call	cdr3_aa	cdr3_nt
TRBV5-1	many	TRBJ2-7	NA	CASSLGGWERHHEQYF	TGCGCCAGCAGCTTGGGAGGGTGGGAACGGCACCACGAGCAGTACTTC
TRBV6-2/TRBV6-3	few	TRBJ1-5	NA	CASTPAGVGSQPQHF	TGTGCCAGCACCCCGGCCGGGGTTGGTAGTCAGCCCCAGCATTTT
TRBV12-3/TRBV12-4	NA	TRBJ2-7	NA	CASSLTRGGEQYF	TGTGCCAGCAGTTTGACACGAGGAGGGGAGCAGTACTTC
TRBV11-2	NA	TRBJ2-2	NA	CASSLMGLLTGELFF	TGTGCCAGCAGCTTAATGGGTTTATTGACCGGGGAGCTGTTTTTT
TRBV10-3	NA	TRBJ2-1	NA	CAIKNARYNEQFF	TGTGCCATCAAGAACGCAAGGTACAATGAGCAGTTCTTC
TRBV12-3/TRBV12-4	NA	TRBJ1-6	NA	CASSTRGADSPLHF	TGTGCCAGCAGTACACGGGGTGCGGATTCACCCCTCCACTTT
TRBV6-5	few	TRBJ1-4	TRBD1	CASSYRGTVNEKLFF	TGTGCCAGCAGTTACCGCGGGACAGTTAATGAAAAACTGTTTTTT
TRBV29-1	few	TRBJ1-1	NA	CSAMIAMNTEAFF	TGCAGCGCTATGATAGCAATGAACACTGAAGCCTTCTTT
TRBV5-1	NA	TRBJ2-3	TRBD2	CASRTSGTATDTQYF	TGCGCCAGCCGGACTAGCGGGACCGCCACAGATACGCAGTATTTT
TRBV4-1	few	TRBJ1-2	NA	CASSHPGRKSSLKDYGYTF	TGCGCCAGCAGCCATCCGGGACGGAAATCAAGCTTAAAAGACTATGGCTACACCTTC
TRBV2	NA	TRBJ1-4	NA	CASTRLGAVLFF	TGTGCCAGCACCCGGCTAGGGGCAGTACTGTTTTTT
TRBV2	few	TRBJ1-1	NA	CASSGGPLNTEAFF	TGTGCCAGCAGCGGGGGACCCCTGAACACTGAAGCTTTCTTT
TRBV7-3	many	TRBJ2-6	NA	CASSLGGANVLTF	TGTGCCAGCAGCTTAGGTGGGGCCAACGTCCTGACTTTC
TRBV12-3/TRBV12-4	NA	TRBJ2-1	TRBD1	CASSFQGVNEQFF	TGTGCCAGCAGTTTTCAGGGGGTCAATGAGCAGTTCTTC
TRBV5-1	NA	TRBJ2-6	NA	CASSASRVSVPLGSGANVLTF	TGCGCCAGCAGCGCATCAAGGGTTAGCGTCCCCTTGGGCTCTGGGGCCAACGTCCTGACTTTC
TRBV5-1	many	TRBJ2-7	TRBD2	CASSATSVLYEQYF	TGCGCCAGCAGCGCGACTAGCGTTCTCTACGAGCAGTACTTC
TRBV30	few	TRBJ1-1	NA	CAWSVRPLNTEAFF	TGTGCCTGGAGTGTACGTCCCCTGAACACTGAAGCTTTCTTT
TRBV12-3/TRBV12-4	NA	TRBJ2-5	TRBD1	CASSPGSGTAQETQYF	TGTGCCAGCAGCCCCGGGTCAGGGACAGCCCAAGAGACCCAGTACTTC
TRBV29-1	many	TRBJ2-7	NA	CSVLEQASSYEQYF	TGCAGCGTTTTGGAACAGGCGAGCTCCTACGAGCAGTACTTC
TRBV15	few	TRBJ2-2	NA	CATKTGWSTGELFF	TGTGCCACTAAAACAGGGTGGAGCACCGGGGAGCTGTTTTTT
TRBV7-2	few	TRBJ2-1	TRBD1	CASSLAGTGGYNEQFF	TGTGCCAGCAGCTTAGCCGGGACAGGGGGTTACAATGAGCAGTTCTTC
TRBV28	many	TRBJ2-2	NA	CASSLLTGELFF	TGTGCCAGCAGTTTGCTCACCGGGGAGCTGTTTTTT
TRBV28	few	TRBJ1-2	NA	CASSSRLPHRGYTF	TGTGCCAGCAGTTCAAGATTACCCCATAGGGGCTACACCTTC
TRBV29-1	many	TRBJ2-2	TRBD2	CSARTSESTGELFF	TGCAGCGCCAGGACTAGCGAGAGCACCGGGGAGCTGTTTTTT
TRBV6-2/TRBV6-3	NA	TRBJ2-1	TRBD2	CASKSLAGVQFF	TGTGCCAGTAAGTCACTAGCGGGAGTCCAGTTCTTC
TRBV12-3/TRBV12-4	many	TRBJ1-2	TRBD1	CASSQIGQGYGYTF	TGTGCCAGCAGCCAAATTGGACAGGGCTATGGCTACACCTTC
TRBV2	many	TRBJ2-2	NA	CASSQRTMSGELFF	TGTGCCAGCAGTCAACGGACGATGTCGGGGGAGCTGTTTTTT
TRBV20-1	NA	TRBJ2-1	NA	CSARDPASGAAYNEQFF	TGCAGTGCTAGAGATCCAGCGTCGGGGGCGGCCTACAATGAGCAGTTCTTC
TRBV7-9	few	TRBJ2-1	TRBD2	CASSLAPWLAGGNEQFF	TGTGCCAGCAGCTTAGCCCCTTGGCTAGCGGGGGGGAATGAGCAGTTCTTC
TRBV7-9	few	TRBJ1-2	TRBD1	CASSLDRGSYTF	TGTGCCAGCAGCCTAGACAGGGGAAGCTACACCTTC